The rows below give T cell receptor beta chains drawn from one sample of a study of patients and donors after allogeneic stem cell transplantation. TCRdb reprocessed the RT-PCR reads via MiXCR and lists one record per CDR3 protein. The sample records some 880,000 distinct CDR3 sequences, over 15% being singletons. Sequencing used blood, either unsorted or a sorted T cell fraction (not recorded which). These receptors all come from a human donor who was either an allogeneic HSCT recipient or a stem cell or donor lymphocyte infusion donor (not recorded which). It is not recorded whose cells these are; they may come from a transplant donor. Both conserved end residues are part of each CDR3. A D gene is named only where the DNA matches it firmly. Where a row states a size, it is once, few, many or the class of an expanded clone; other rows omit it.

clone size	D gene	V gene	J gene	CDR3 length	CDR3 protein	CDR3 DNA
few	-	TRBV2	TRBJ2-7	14	CASKASALSYEQYF	TGTGCCAGCAAGGCGTCAGCCCTTTCCTACGAGCAGTACTTC
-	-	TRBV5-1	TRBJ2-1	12	CASSLDVNEQFF	TGCGCCAGCAGCTTGGACGTAAATGAGCAGTTCTTC
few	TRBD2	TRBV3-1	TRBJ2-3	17	CASSRGTSGSIPDTQYF	TGTGCCAGCAGCCGCGGGACTAGCGGGAGCATCCCAGATACGCAGTATTTT
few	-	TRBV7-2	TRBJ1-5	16	CASSLEAARSNQPQHF	TGTGCCAGCAGCTTAGAGGCGGCGCGGAGCAATCAGCCCCAGCATTTT
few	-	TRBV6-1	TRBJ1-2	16	CASSTPPGSYHYGYTF	TGTGCCAGCAGCACACCCCCTGGGAGCTACCACTATGGCTACACCTTC
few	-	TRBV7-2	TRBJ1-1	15	CASSLEGGRVTEAFF	TGTGCCAGCAGCTTAGAGGGAGGGCGGGTCACTGAAGCTTTCTTT
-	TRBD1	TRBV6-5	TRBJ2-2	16	CASSYPGTGQSGELFF	TGTGCCAGCAGTTATCCGGGGACAGGGCAATCCGGGGAGCTGTTTTTT
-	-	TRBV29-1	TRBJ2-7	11	CSVQDSFQQYF	TGCAGCGTCCAGGACAGTTTTCAGCAGTACTTC
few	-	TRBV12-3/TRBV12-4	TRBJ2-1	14	CASSSGPRGYEQFF	TGTGCCAGCAGTTCGGGACCCCGGGGGTATGAGCAGTTCTTC
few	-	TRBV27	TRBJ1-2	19	CASSRKTGRWGGPNYGYTF	TGTGCCAGCAGTCGCAAAACAGGGCGATGGGGGGGGCCTAACTATGGCTACACCTTC
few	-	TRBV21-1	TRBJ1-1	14	CASSKASGPTEAFF	TGTGCCAGCAGCAAAGCATCGGGTCCCACTGAAGCTTTCTTT
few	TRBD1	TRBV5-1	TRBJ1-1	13	CASSYGTGGGTFF	TGCGCCAGCAGCTACGGGACAGGGGGTGGAACTTTCTTT
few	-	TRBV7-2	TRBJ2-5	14	CASSDTGDPKTQYF	TGTGCCAGCAGCGATACGGGAGACCCGAAGACCCAGTACTTC
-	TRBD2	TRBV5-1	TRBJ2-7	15	CASKRSSGGSYEQYF	TGCGCCAGCAAGAGGTCTAGCGGGGGTTCATACGAGCAGTACTTC
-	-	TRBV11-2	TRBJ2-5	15	CASTKDTDRRTSQYF	TGTGCCAGCACCAAGGATACCGACCGAAGGACGAGCCAGTACTTC
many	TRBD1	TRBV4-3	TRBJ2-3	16	CASSQGQASSTDTQYF	TGCGCCAGCAGCCAGGGACAGGCTTCTAGCACAGATACGCAGTATTTT
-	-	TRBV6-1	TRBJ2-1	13	CASMASSYNEQFF	TGTGCCAGCATGGCTAGCTCCTACAATGAGCAGTTCTTC
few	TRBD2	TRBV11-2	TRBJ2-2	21	CASSLHLRLAGNVANTGELFF	TGTGCCAGCAGCTTACACCTTCGACTAGCGGGGAATGTCGCGAACACCGGGGAGCTGTTTTTT
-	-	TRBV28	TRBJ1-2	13	CASSPPPGRGYTF	TGTGCCAGCAGTCCACCCCCGGGAAGGGGATACACCTTC
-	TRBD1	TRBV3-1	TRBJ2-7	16	CASSSRQGLIPYEQYF	TGTGCCAGCAGCAGCCGACAGGGCCTGATCCCCTACGAGCAGTACTTC
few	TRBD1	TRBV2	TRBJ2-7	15	CATKGSRTGYYEQYF	TGTGCCACCAAAGGAAGTAGGACAGGCTACTACGAGCAGTACTTC
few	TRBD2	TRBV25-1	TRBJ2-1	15	CASSAAGGQGNEQFF	TGTGCCAGCAGTGCCGCGGGGGGGCAGGGCAATGAGCAGTTCTTC
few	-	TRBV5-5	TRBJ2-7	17	CASSPDSLWERAYEQYF	TGTGCCAGCAGCCCGGACTCTTTGTGGGAGAGGGCCTACGAGCAGTACTTC
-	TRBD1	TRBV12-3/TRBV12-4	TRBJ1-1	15	CAGSRTGGGWTEAFF	TGTGCCGGCAGTCGTACAGGGGGAGGATGGACTGAAGCTTTCTTT
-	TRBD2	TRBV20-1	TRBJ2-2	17	CSARVPGLAGNTGELFF	TGCAGTGCTAGAGTCCCGGGACTAGCGGGGAACACCGGGGAGCTGTTTTTT
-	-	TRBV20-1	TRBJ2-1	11	CSAGGPNEQFF	TGCAGTGCCGGTGGGCCCAATGAGCAGTTCTTC
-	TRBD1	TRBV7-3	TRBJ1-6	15	CASSLKAGGNSPLHF	TGTGCCAGCAGCTTAAAGGCAGGGGGTAATTCACCCCTCCACTTT
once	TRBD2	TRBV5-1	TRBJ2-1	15	CASSLWTSGPNEQFF	TGCGCCAGCAGCTTGTGGACTAGCGGGCCCAATGAGCAGTTCTTC
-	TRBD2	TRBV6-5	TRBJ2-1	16	CASSYSTSVKGNEQFF	TGTGCCAGCAGTTACTCCACTAGCGTTAAGGGAAATGAGCAGTTCTTC
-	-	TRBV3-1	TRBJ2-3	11	CASSHRSTQYF	TGTGCCAGCAGCCATAGATCTACGCAGTATTTT
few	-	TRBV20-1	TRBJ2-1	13	CSVRGSSYNEQFF	TGCAGTGTTAGGGGGAGCTCCTACAATGAGCAGTTCTTC
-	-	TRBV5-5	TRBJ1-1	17	CASSPPLPQVMNTEAFF	TGTGCCAGCAGCCCACCGTTGCCACAGGTGATGAACACTGAAGCTTTCTTT
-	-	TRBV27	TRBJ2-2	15	CASSFGSRDTGELFF	TGTGCCAGCAGTTTCGGAAGCAGGGATACCGGGGAGCTGTTTTTT
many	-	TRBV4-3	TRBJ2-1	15	CASRSRGSSYNEQFF	TGCGCCAGCAGGTCACGGGGGAGCTCCTACAATGAGCAGTTCTTC
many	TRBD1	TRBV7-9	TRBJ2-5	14	CASSSGQGQETQYF	TGTGCCAGCAGCTCTGGACAGGGCCAAGAGACCCAGTACTTC
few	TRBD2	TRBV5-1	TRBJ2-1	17	CASSRTRLAGGKNEQFF	TGCGCCAGCAGCCGAACTAGACTAGCGGGAGGGAAAAATGAGCAGTTCTTC
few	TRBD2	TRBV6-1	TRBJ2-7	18	CASSRRLAGPSIVYEQYF	TGTGCCAGCAGCCGACGACTAGCGGGACCATCCATTGTCTACGAGCAGTACTTC
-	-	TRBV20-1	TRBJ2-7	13	CSASKGSRYEQYF	TGCAGTGCTAGTAAGGGCTCACGCTACGAGCAGTACTTC
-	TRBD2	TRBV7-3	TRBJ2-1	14	CASTLSGRDNEQFF	TGTGCCAGCACACTTAGCGGGAGGGACAATGAGCAGTTCTTC
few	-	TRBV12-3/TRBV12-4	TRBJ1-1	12	CASSLARQGAFF	TGTGCCAGCAGTTTAGCAAGGCAAGGGGCTTTCTTT
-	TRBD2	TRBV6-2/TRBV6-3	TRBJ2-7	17	CASSYSGRLAGDYEQYF	TGTGCCAGCAGTTACTCTGGAAGGCTAGCGGGGGACTACGAGCAGTACTTC
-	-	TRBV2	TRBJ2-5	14	CASSQRPVQETQYF	TGTGCCAGCAGTCAGCGGCCAGTCCAAGAGACCCAGTACTTC
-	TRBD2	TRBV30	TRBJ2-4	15	CAWTRGGGGKVIQYF	TGTGCCTGGACCCGGGGGGGGGGTGGAAAGGTCATTCAGTACTTC
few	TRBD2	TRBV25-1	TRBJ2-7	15	CASSELGLAGDEQYF	TGTGCCAGCAGTGAATTGGGGCTAGCGGGAGACGAGCAGTACTTC
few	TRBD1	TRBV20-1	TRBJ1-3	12	CSAGTDGNTIYF	TGCAGTGCTGGGACAGACGGAAACACCATATATTTT
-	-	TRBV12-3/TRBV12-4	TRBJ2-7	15	CASRYSKGPDYEQYF	TGTGCCAGCCGGTATAGTAAGGGGCCGGACTACGAGCAGTACTTC
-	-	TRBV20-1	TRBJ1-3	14	CSASPREGGNTIYF	TGCAGTGCTAGTCCCAGGGAAGGTGGAAACACCATATATTTT
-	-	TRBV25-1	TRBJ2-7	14	CASSGWGDGYEQYF	TGTGCCAGCAGTGGCTGGGGGGACGGCTACGAGCAGTACTTC
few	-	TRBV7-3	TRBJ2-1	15	CASSLNTAAHNEQFF	TGTGCCAGCAGCTTAAACACCGCCGCACACAATGAGCAGTTCTTC
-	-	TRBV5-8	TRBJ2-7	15	CASSLEAANSYEQYF	TGTGCCAGCAGCTTGGAAGCCGCAAACTCCTACGAGCAGTACTTC
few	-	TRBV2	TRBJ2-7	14	CASRGDSGPYEQYF	TGTGCCAGCAGAGGCGACTCAGGGCCCTACGAGCAGTACTTC
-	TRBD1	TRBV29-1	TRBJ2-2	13	CSAGQGNTGELFF	TGCAGCGCTGGACAGGGGAACACCGGGGAGCTGTTTTTT
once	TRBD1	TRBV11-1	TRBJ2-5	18	CASSLVVKGTASGETQYF	TGTGCCAGCAGCTTAGTGGTGAAGGGGACAGCCTCGGGGGAGACCCAGTACTTC
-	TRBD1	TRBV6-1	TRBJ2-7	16	CASSRTRGTGAYEQYF	TGTGCCAGCAGTCGTACCCGGGGGACAGGGGCCTACGAGCAGTACTTC